The next 24 T cell receptor beta chains were all read from a single sample in a study of blood T cells in healthy people across ages. Through a sample-barcoded 5' primer and a J-beta primer mix, a second PCR was run for roughly 6 to 12 cycles. TCRdb ran MiXCR on the 5' RACE reads and lists one entry per CDR3 protein. The profile shows hundreds of thousands of distinct CDR3 sequences, 29% of them singletons. Sequenced sample: blood. The receptor source for this set is a woman aged 80 or over in good health.

On this clonotype itself: A much more abundant neighbour one base away suggests this may be a read error. This chain joins TRBV5-5 and TRBJ2-3, with no clear D. Between the trimmed V and J ends, which lost 0 bases and 2 bases, there was a span of 10 bases. This CDR3 is built from 15 residues. Germline lookup yields CDR1 SGHKS and CDR2 YYEKEE (reference sequence). For the CDR3, the DNA is TGTGCCAGCAGCTTGGAGGCTGTGACCACAGATACGCAGTATTTT. The encoded protein is CASSLEAVTTDTQYF. Combining the CDR3 with reference TRBV5-5 and TRBJ2-3 gives the whole variable domain DAGVTQSPTHLIKTRGQQVTLRCSPISGHKSVSWYQQVLGQGPQFIFQYYEKEERGRGNFPDRFSARQFPNYSSELNVNALLLGDSALYLCASSLEAVTTDTQYFGPGTRLTVL.

This clonotype was seen ten or more times. CDR3 nucleotide sequence: TGCAGTGCTAGCGAGTTACACCTAGCCAAAAACATTCAGTACTTC. The encoded protein is CSASELHLAKNIQYF. The V gene is TRBV20-1, the J gene TRBJ2-4; the D is unclear. The CDR3 runs to 15 residues. Germline loops: CDR1 DFQATT, CDR2 SNEGSKA (reference sequence). Trimming took off 3 bases at V and 0 bases at J, with 12 bases between the two ends.

The rearrangement links TRBV12-3 or TRBV12-4 to TRBJ1-6; D may be TRBD1 (5 bases). V lost 1 base, J lost 10 bases, and 8 bases lay in between. This CDR3 comprises 13 residues. CDR3 DNA: TGTGCCAGCAGTTTAGGGGGCAAATCACCCCTCCACTTT. This encodes CASSLGGKSPLHF.

At least ten counts were recorded for this clonotype. V usage is TRBV27 and J usage is TRBJ2-1; TRBD1 is a possible D gene (5 bases). Germline CDR1 MNHEY, CDR2 SMNVEV (reference sequence). Trimming took 6 bases from V and 5 from J, leaving 14 bases between them. This CDR3 region has 14 residues. CDR3 residues: CASRRQTVNNEQFF. The CDR3 nucleotides read TGTGCCAGCAGGCGACAGACTGTGAACAATGAGCAGTTCTTC.

For this clonotype: A read error may be the cause here, since a much bigger clone is one base away. The rearrangement joins TRBV29-1 to TRBJ2-5; D unclear. The CDR3 is made up of 10 amino acids. CDR1 is SQVTM, CDR2 ANQGSEA, per germline. Deletions cut 4 bases from V and 11 bases from J, with 11 bases between. CDR3 nucleotide sequence: TGCAGCGTTGGTGACTTTGAGCAGTACTTC. Its translation is CSVGDFEQYF.

This sequence joins TRBV18 and TRBJ2-4, with 9 bases lining up with TRBD1. The germline V gene has CDR1 KGHSH and CDR2 LQKENI. The CDR3 consists of 17 residues. The ends lost 0 bases at V and 2 bases at J; junction bases unmatched: 5. As DNA, the CDR3 is TGTGCCAGCTCACCACCGGAACAGGGGGCTCCCAAAAACATTCAGTACTTC. It specifies CASSPPEQGAPKNIQYF.

The chain combines TRBV18 with TRBJ2-1, with 9 bases fitting TRBD1. Losses at the gene ends were 1 base for V and 8 bases for J; bases not matched to a gene: 12. The V gene's germline CDR1 is KGHSH and CDR2 LQKENI. The CDR3 sequence is 17 residues long. DNA for the CDR3: TGTGCCAGCTCACCACGGCCGGTGGGACAGGGAGGCGATGAGCAGTTCTTC. Its protein is CASSPRPVGQGGDEQFF.

This clonotype was detected ten times or more. The V call is TRBV4-3, the J call TRBJ1-2, with TRBD1 matching 8 bases. The CDR3 length is 14 residues. The junction had 3 bases not matched to a gene; V was cut back by 5 bases and J by 1 base. CDR1 LGHNA and CDR2 YSLEER come from the germline V gene. CDR3: CASSWTGINYGYTF. As DNA, the CDR3 is TGCGCCAGCAGCTGGACAGGGATTAACTATGGCTACACCTTC.

This clonotype was counted between two and nine times. J is TRBJ1-2 and V is TRBV5-6, with TRBD1 identical over 7 bases. Trimming took 0 bases from V and 2 from J; bases not matched to a gene: 7. The CDR3 loop spans 16 amino acids. Germline loops: CDR1 SGHDT, CDR2 YYEEEE. The CDR3 protein is CASSLAGGTANYGYTF. The DNA for the CDR3 is TGTGCCAGCAGCTTGGCGGGGGGGACAGCGAACTATGGCTACACCTTC.

This clonotype showed up many times. This chain joins TRBV2 and TRBJ2-7; 12 bases agree with TRBD2. The end of the DNA is better explained by TRBJ2-5, so the J call may be wrong. CDR3 length equals 16 residues. Germline CDR1 SNHLY, CDR2 FYNNEI. CDR3 nucleotides: TGTGCCAGCAGTGCCTCGACTAGCGGGGGAATGGAGACCCAGTACTTC. Protein sequence: CASSASTSGGMETQYF.

This clonotype showed up many times. The rearrangement links TRBV20-1 to TRBJ2-1; 8 bases align to TRBD2. The germline gives CDR1 DFQATT, CDR2 SNEGSKA (reference sequence). CDR3 length equals 11 residues. CDR3 in DNA: TGCAGCGGGGGGGCCCAAAATGAGCAGTTCTTC. It encodes CSGGAQNEQFF.

Ten or more counts support this clonotype. The chain links TRBV7-9 to TRBJ2-1, with D perhaps TRBD1 (6 bases). Germline loops: CDR1 SEHNR, CDR2 FQNEAQ (reference sequence). The CDR3 length is 15 residues. Between the trimmed V and J ends, which lost 4 bases and 10 bases, there was a span of 20 bases. The DNA for the CDR3 is TGTGCCAGCAGCTCAGCAGGACGGTCTACAGGGGAGCAGTTCTTC. Its protein is CASSSAGRSTGEQFF.

This clonotype was seen a handful of times. V gene TRBV12-3 or TRBV12-4 combines with J gene TRBJ2-3, with D possibly being TRBD2 (6 bases). The CDR3 runs to 15 residues. Trimming left V 3 bases short and J 5 bases short, with 15 bases between. CDR3 region: CASSFSGGRGDTQYF. The DNA of the CDR3 is TGTGCCAGCAGTTTTAGCGGAGGGAGAGGAGATACGCAGTATTTT.

This clonotype turned up a few times. Sequence at one end of the junction differs from germline and may be a read error. This rearrangement joins TRBV11-2 to TRBJ1-2; 9 nucleotides line up with TRBD1. CDR1 is SGHAT, CDR2 FQNNGV, per germline. The CDR3 length is 16 residues. The DNA for the CDR3 is TGTGCCAGCAGCTCCCCGGGACAGGGATCCGCGAGGGGCTGCACCTTC. Translated, it gives CASSSPGQGSARGCTF.

The rearrangement uses TRBV12-3 or TRBV12-4 and TRBJ2-1, with 7 bases fitting TRBD2. The CDR3 has 14 residues. V shed 5 bases and J 8 bases; nucleotides not matched to a gene: 9. The DNA for the CDR3 is TGTGCCAGCAGTCACGGGGGGAGCGCAGATGAGCAGTTCTTC. Its translation: CASSHGGSADEQFF.

This clonotype was counted at least ten times. The CDR3, as DNA: TGTGCCAGCAGTTCGTGGGATGGCGATACGCAGTATTTT. Translating gives CASSSWDGDTQYF. The chain couples TRBV27 to TRBJ2-3; no clear D. The germline V gene encodes CDR1 MNHEY and CDR2 SMNVEV (reference sequence). The V and J ends lost 4 bases and 6 bases respectively, with 11 bases between them. The CDR3 length is 13 residues.

V gene TRBV20-1 combines with J gene TRBJ2-1; D may be TRBD2 (6 bases). The CDR3 is made up of 20 amino acids. V was trimmed by 1 base and J by 8 bases, leaving 33 bases between them. The V gene's germline CDR1 is DFQATT and CDR2 SNEGSKA (reference sequence). CDR3 nucleotide sequence: TGCAGTGCTAGAGCGTTTGCTAGCTCGGGGGTGGGAGTAGTGTCTCATGAGCAGTTCTTC. It specifies CSARAFASSGVGVVSHEQFF.

The chain carries TRBV30 and TRBJ1-4; D is perhaps TRBD1 (5 bases). The CDR3 has 16 amino acids. Trimming removed 0 bases at V and 8 bases at J, with 19 bases between. CDR1 GTSNPN and CDR2 SVGIG come from the germline V gene (reference sequence). CDR3 sequence: CAWSVNRGIVGEKLFF. The CDR3 DNA sequence: TGTGCCTGGAGTGTAAACCGGGGGATAGTTGGAGAAAAACTGTTTTTT. The full variable domain, its missing parts supplied by reference TRBV30 and TRBJ1-4, is SQTIHQWPATLVQPVGSPLSLECTVEGTSNPNLYWYRQAAGRGLQLLFYSVGIGQISSEVPQNLSASRPQDRQFILSSKKLLLSDSGFYLCAWSVNRGIVGEKLFFGSGTQLSVL.

This clonotype has at least ten counts. The chain recombines TRBV6-2 or TRBV6-3 with TRBJ2-1; 13 bases align to TRBD2. With 6 bases clipped from V and 2 bases from J, the junction kept 4 bases outside the gene matches. CDR3 length: 16 amino acids. CDR1 is MNHEY, CDR2 SVGEGT, per germline. The CDR3 is CASSLGLAGAYNEQFF. CDR3 in DNA: TGTGCCAGCAGCCTCGGACTAGCGGGGGCCTACAATGAGCAGTTCTTC.

The J gene is TRBJ2-2, the V gene TRBV12-3 or TRBV12-4, with TRBD1 matching over 8 bases. The CDR3 loop spans 13 amino acids. J gave up 4 bases and V 6 bases, and 1 base lay outside the gene matches. Here the CDR3 reads CASRTGATGELFF. CDR3 nucleotide sequence: TGTGCCAGCAGGACAGGGGCCACCGGGGAGCTGTTTTTT.

The V gene is TRBV30, the J gene TRBJ2-7; D is uncertain. The germline gives CDR1 GTSNPN, CDR2 SVGIG (reference sequence). The CDR3 is 11 residues long. V was cut by 3 bases and J by 7 bases, with 10 bases left in between. The chain's CDR3 is CAWSELTEQYF. DNA of the CDR3: TGTGCCTGGAGCGAGTTAACTGAGCAGTACTTC. The full variable domain, its missing parts supplied by reference TRBV30 and TRBJ2-7, is SQTIHQWPATLVQPVGSPLSLECTVEGTSNPNLYWYRQAAGRGLQLLFYSVGIGQISSEVPQNLSASRPQDRQFILSSKKLLLSDSGFYLCAWSELTEQYFGPGTRLTVT.

This clonotype was detected many times. V and J are TRBV2 and TRBJ1-4; D is unclear. The ends were cut back, 4 bases at V and 0 bases at J, with 0 bases in the middle. Looked up from germline, CDR1 is SNHLY and CDR2 is FYNNEI. The CDR3 contains 12 residues. The chain's CDR3 is CASSATNEKLFF. The CDR3 region has the DNA TGTGCCAGCAGTGCAACTAATGAAAAACTGTTTTTT.

There are many counts of this clonotype. The DNA for the CDR3 is TGCGCCAGCAGCCAAGGGCGTCGGGAGGCGCAGTACTTC. Protein sequence: CASSQGRREAQYF. The V call is TRBV4-3, the J call TRBJ2-7; TRBD2 matches 7 bases. The CDR3 consists of 13 residues. Germline CDR1 and CDR2: LGHNA and YSLEER. Trimming took 1 base from V and 9 from J; bases not matched to a gene: 6.

The rearrangement uses TRBV12-3 or TRBV12-4 and TRBJ2-3; TRBD1 matches 7 bases. The CDR3 covers 16 residues. V gave up 2 bases and J gave up 4 bases; unmatched junction bases: 9. Written as DNA, the CDR3 is TGTGCCAGCAGTTTAAGTGGGACAGTCGGTTCAGATACGCAGTATTTT. It encodes CASSLSGTVGSDTQYF.